A single sample is the source of the 31 T cell receptor beta chains below, sequenced in a study of control samples from healthy donors and cancer patients. The method was immunoSEQ multiplex PCR; TCRdb's version includes in-frame clones alone and lacks a portion of them. The sample contains about 140,000 clones, about 89% of which appear only once. Sequencing was done on a sample of blood. All receptors derive from a man aged 18 to 35 in good health.

The chain joins TRBV7-9 to TRBJ2-1; D perhaps matches TRBD2 (7 bases). The CDR3 covers 14 residues. Germline CDR1 SEHNR, CDR2 FQNEAQ (reference sequence). V was cut by 0 bases and J by 6 bases, with 9 bases left in between. The CDR3 spells CASSLAGGPNEQFF. The CDR3 region has the DNA TGTGCCAGCAGCTTAGCGGGGGGGCCCAATGAGCAGTTCTTC.

The rearrangement links TRBV7-2 to TRBJ2-2; D might be TRBD1 (6 bases). Germline V gives CDR1 SGHTA, CDR2 FQGNSA. Trimming left V 4 bases short and J 5 bases short, with 17 bases between. The CDR3 sequence is 16 residues long. The CDR3 spells CASSSGHPRWTGELFF. In nucleotides, the CDR3 is TGTGCCAGCAGCTCGGGACACCCAAGGTGGACCGGGGAGCTGTTTTTT.

V is TRBV30 and J is TRBJ1-2; 7 bases match TRBD1. This CDR3 contains 12 residues. Trimming took 5 bases from V and 5 from J; bases not matched to a gene: 5. The V gene's germline CDR1 is GTSNPN and CDR2 SVGIG (reference sequence). The chain's CDR3 is CAWLGTDYGYTF. The CDR3 nucleotides read TGTGCCTGGCTCGGGACAGATTATGGCTACACCTTC.

The chain recombines TRBV2 with TRBJ2-3, with D possibly matching TRBD2 (7 bases). CDR1 SNHLY and CDR2 FYNNEI come from the germline V gene. This CDR3 is built from 15 residues. The V end was cut by 10 bases, the J end by 1 base, with 18 bases between. The CDR3 loop is CATDRGGRGTDTQYF. Here the CDR3 DNA reads TGTGCCACAGACCGCGGGGGCCGGGGCACAGATACGCAGTATTTT. Supplemented by reference TRBV2 and TRBJ2-3, the full variable domain reads EPEVTQTPSHQVTQMGQEVILRCVPISNHLYFYWYRQILGQKVEFLVSFYNNEISEKSEIFDDQFSVERPDGSNFTLKIRSTKLEDSAMYFCATDRGGRGTDTQYFGPGTRLTVL.

This clone was counted once. V is TRBV4-2 and J is TRBJ2-2; no definite D call. This CDR3 has 16 amino acids. The germline CDR1 and CDR2 sequences are LGHNA and YNFKEQ. The V end was cut by 1 base, the J end by 0 bases, with 9 bases between. Here the CDR3 reads CASSQGWASNTGELFF. The CDR3 DNA sequence: TGTGCCAGCAGCCAAGGGTGGGCCTCGAACACCGGGGAGCTGTTTTTT.

This chain links TRBV5-1 with TRBJ2-4; weak D call: TRBD2 (5 bases). V gave up 4 bases and J gave up 0 bases, with 14 bases separating them. The germline V gene has CDR1 SGHRS and CDR2 YFSETQ. The CDR3 is made up of 16 amino acids. The DNA of the CDR3 is TGCGCCAGCAGCGATCAGAGACGGGGAGCCAAAAACATTCAGTACTTC. Translation: CASSDQRRGAKNIQYF.

This clone was seen just once. CDR3 sequence: CASSLGQESYEQYF. The CDR3 nucleotides are TGTGCCAGCAGCCTGGGTCAGGAAAGCTACGAGCAGTACTTC. V gene TRBV9 combines with J gene TRBJ2-7; D gene ambiguous. The V and J ends lost 4 bases and 3 bases respectively, with 14 bases between them. This CDR3 contains 14 residues. The germline CDR1 and CDR2 sequences are SGDLS and YYNGEE.

The genes are TRBV9 and TRBJ1-6; the D gene is possibly TRBD1 (5 bases). The V gene lost 0 bases and the J gene lost 7 bases, with 17 bases spanning the gap. The CDR3 runs 17 residues. Germline V gene lookup returns CDR1 SGDLS and CDR2 YYNGEE. The chain's CDR3 is CASSVGTSSLWNSPLHF. The CDR3 bases are TGTGCCAGCAGCGTAGGGACATCCTCCCTCTGGAATTCACCCCTCCACTTT.

V and J are TRBV3-1 (or the pseudogene TRBV3-2) and TRBJ1-1; D call uncertain. Germline V CDR1 and CDR2: LGHDT, YNNKEL (reference sequence). V was trimmed by 1 base and J by 5 bases, leaving 8 bases between them. This CDR3 has 13 residues. CDR3 sequence (DNA): TGTGCCAGCAGCCAAGTTAAAGATACTGAAGCTTTCTTT. Amino acid sequence: CASSQVKDTEAFF.

V is TRBV29-1 and J is TRBJ2-4, with D hard to call. The CDR3 loop spans 13 amino acids. Per the germline V gene, CDR1 is SQVTM and CDR2 is ANQGSEA. The germline V and J ends were trimmed by 6 bases and 1 base, with 10 bases remaining between them. The CDR3 sequence is CSVSREAKNIQYF. DNA of the CDR3: TGCAGCGTGTCTCGAGAGGCCAAAAACATTCAGTACTTC.

This clone was detected only a few times. The chain joins TRBV6-5 to TRBJ2-7, with 7 bases aligning to TRBD1. CDR1 and CDR2 (germline): MNHEY, SVGAGI. The CDR3 spans 15 residues. J gave up 2 bases and V 6 bases, and 10 bases lay outside the gene matches. The CDR3 reads CASSPKGQRTYEQYF. CDR3 sequence (DNA): TGTGCCAGCAGCCCCAAGGGACAGCGAACCTACGAGCAGTACTTC.

The chain combines TRBV3-1 (or the pseudogene TRBV3-2) with TRBJ1-4; weak D call: TRBD1 (5 bases). V was trimmed by 4 bases and J by 5 bases, leaving 20 bases between them. Germline V gene lookup returns CDR1 LGHDT and CDR2 YNNKEL (reference sequence). This CDR3 region has 17 residues. This CDR3 reads CASSPRARGARNEKLFF. The CDR3 DNA sequence: TGTGCCAGCAGCCCCAGGGCCCGGGGTGCGCGGAATGAAAAACTGTTTTTT.

J is TRBJ2-7 and V is TRBV9; 7 nucleotides align to TRBD2. There are 15 residues in the CDR3. Germline V gene data show CDR1 as SGDLS and CDR2 as YYNGEE. J was trimmed by 4 bases and V by 4 bases; bases with no gene match: 11. The CDR3 region has the DNA TGTGCCAGCAGCCCGGCCGAGACCGGGGGGTACGAGCAGTACTTC. Protein product: CASSPAETGGYEQYF.

The rearrangement links TRBV27 to TRBJ1-6; 7 bases are shared with TRBD1. The CDR3 consists of 21 residues. The ends lost 1 base at V and 4 bases at J; junction bases unmatched: 19. Germline CDR1 MNHEY, CDR2 SMNVEV (reference sequence). The CDR3 reads CASSLLGGGGDDFFYNSPLHF. CDR3 coding DNA: TGTGCCAGCAGTTTATTGGGGGGAGGGGGCGACGATTTCTTTTATAATTCACCCCTCCACTTT.

The chain links TRBV11-2 to TRBJ2-7; 10 nucleotides match TRBD2. The V gene's germline CDR1 is SGHAT and CDR2 FQNNGV. V gave up 4 bases and J gave up 3 bases; unmatched junction bases: 3. The CDR3 loop spans 14 amino acids. The CDR3 reads CASSSSGGVYEQYF. For the CDR3, the DNA is TGTGCCAGCAGCTCCAGCGGGGGGGTCTACGAGCAGTACTTC.

The rearrangement joins TRBV14 to TRBJ1-1; possibly TRBD1 for D (5 bases). The CDR3 has 17 residues. The germline V gene encodes CDR1 SGHDN and CDR2 FVKESK. Deletions cut 2 bases from V and 1 base from J, with 17 bases between. CDR3 residues: CASSQYLFTTGNTEAFF. The CDR3, as DNA: TGTGCCAGCAGCCAATATCTCTTTACCACAGGGAACACTGAAGCTTTCTTT.

This chain joins TRBV14 and TRBJ2-4; D remains unclear. Trimming removed 4 bases from V and 0 bases from J, with 7 bases in between. Germline CDR1 reads SGHDN; CDR2 reads FVKESK. CDR3 length: 14 residues. CDR3 coding DNA: TGTGCCAGCAGCCGGGAAGAAGCCAAAAACATTCAGTACTTC. Protein product: CASSREEAKNIQYF.

The J gene is TRBJ2-3, the V gene TRBV19; TRBD1 matches at 12 bases. This CDR3 spans 18 amino acids. Germline V gene lookup returns CDR1 LNHDA and CDR2 SQIVND (reference sequence). V lost 5 bases, J lost 4 bases, and 13 bases stayed unmatched. DNA of the CDR3: TGTGCCAGTAGTCGCCTCCCGGGACAGGGGGCCCGTCCAGATACGCAGTATTTT. It is translated as CASSRLPGQGARPDTQYF. The full variable domain, its missing parts supplied by reference TRBV19 and TRBJ2-3, is DGGITQSPKYLFRKEGQNVTLSCEQNLNHDAMYWYRQDPGQGLRLIYYSQIVNDFQKGDIAEGYSVSREKKESFPLTVTSAQKNPTAFYLCASSRLPGQGARPDTQYFGPGTRLTVL.

The chain uses TRBV10-3 and TRBJ2-7; 7 positions match TRBD1. The CDR3 is 15 amino acids. The J segment lost 1 base and the V segment lost 2 bases, leaving 5 bases of the junction unmatched. Germline lookup yields CDR1 ENHRY and CDR2 SYGVKD. CDR3 in amino acids: CAISEPAGGSYEQYF. In DNA, the CDR3 is TGTGCCATCAGTGAGCCAGCAGGGGGATCCTACGAGCAGTACTTC.

The gene calls are TRBV7-8 and TRBJ2-1; tentative D call: TRBD2 (5 bases). Germline loops: CDR1 SGHVS, CDR2 FQNEAQ. The CDR3 runs 15 residues. V was pared by 4 bases and J by 0 bases, with 10 bases between. CDR3 residues: CASSSAGISYNEQFF. The DNA for the CDR3 is TGTGCCAGCAGCTCAGCCGGGATCTCCTACAATGAGCAGTTCTTC.

Points on this clone: The sample holds other DNA sequences that translate to the same CDR3. Here the CDR3 DNA reads TGTGCCACCAGTGATGTGGGGGGGCAGCCCCAGCATTTT. Encoded protein: CATSDVGGQPQHF. This chain connects TRBV24-1 to TRBJ1-5; TRBD1 is a possible D gene (5 bases). V gave up 3 bases and J gave up 7 bases, with 9 bases separating them. In germline, CDR1 is KGHDR, CDR2 SFDVKD. This CDR3 is 13 amino acids long.

V usage is TRBV29-1 and J usage is TRBJ1-1, with D perhaps matching TRBD1 (5 bases). Trimming left V 4 bases short and J 1 base short, with 10 bases between. The germline CDR1 and CDR2 sequences are SQVTM and ANQGSEA. The length of the CDR3 is 13 residues. CDR3 nucleotides: TGCAGCGTTGCGCCCCAGGGGAACACTGAAGCTTTCTTT. This encodes CSVAPQGNTEAFF.

V is TRBV27 and J is TRBJ1-1; 12 nucleotides match TRBD1. Germline V gene sequence: CDR1 MNHEY, CDR2 SMNVEV (reference sequence). The CDR3 consists of 17 residues. Losses at the gene ends were 5 bases for V and 3 bases for J; bases not matched to a gene: 10. Written as DNA, the CDR3 is TGTGCCAGCAGTCCTGGGACAGGGGGCTGGATCGACACTGAAGCTTTCTTT. Translated, it gives CASSPGTGGWIDTEAFF.

Only one count was recorded for this clone. V and J are TRBV19 and TRBJ1-4; D not resolved. CDR1 is LNHDA and CDR2 is SQIVND in the germline V gene (reference sequence). Trimming took 5 bases from V and 2 from J, leaving 9 bases between them. CDR3 size: 14 residues. In nucleotides, the CDR3 is TGTGCCAGTAGTTATGTTTGGACTAATGAAAAACTGTTTTTT. Amino acid sequence: CASSYVWTNEKLFF.

This chain joins TRBV3-1 (or the pseudogene TRBV3-2) and TRBJ2-5; D is uncertain. The CDR3 has 14 residues. Trimming took 1 base from V and 5 from J, leaving 11 bases between them. Germline CDR1 is LGHDT and CDR2 is YNNKEL (reference sequence). The DNA for the CDR3 is TGTGCCAGCAGCCAAGCCTCTTGGGCGGAGACCCAGTACTTC. It specifies CASSQASWAETQYF.

The V call is TRBV6-4, the J call TRBJ1-6; the match to TRBD1 covers 8 bases. This CDR3 region has 13 residues. Germline V gives CDR1 MRHNA, CDR2 SNTAGT. V trimming: 6 bases; J trimming: 9 bases; junction bases outside the gene matches: 4. CDR3 coding DNA: TGTGCCAGCAGCCAGGGGGCTTCTTCACCCCTCCACTTT. This translates into CASSQGASSPLHF.

The chain joins TRBV6-5 to TRBJ2-2; D is unclear. From germline, CDR1 is MNHEY and CDR2 SVGAGI. This CDR3 has 12 amino acids. V was shortened by 8 bases and J by 1 base, with 5 bases between the two germline ends. For the CDR3, the DNA is TGTGCCAGCCTTGGGAACACCGGGGAGCTGTTTTTT. Translation: CASLGNTGELFF.

DNA of the CDR3: TGTGCCAGTACCGCCGGATGGGGATTGGAGACCCAGTACTTC. This translates into CASTAGWGLETQYF. V usage is TRBV19 and J usage is TRBJ2-5; unclear D gene. The CDR3 length is 14 residues. Deletions cut 7 bases from V and 5 bases from J, with 17 bases between. The V gene's germline CDR1 is LNHDA and CDR2 SQIVND (reference sequence). The whole variable domain, remainder taken from reference TRBV19 and TRBJ2-5, is DGGITQSPKYLFRKEGQNVTLSCEQNLNHDAMYWYRQDPGQGLRLIYYSQIVNDFQKGDIAEGYSVSREKKESFPLTVTSAQKNPTAFYLCASTAGWGLETQYFGPGTRLLVL.

The rearrangement links TRBV3-1 (or the pseudogene TRBV3-2) to TRBJ1-2; maybe TRBD1 (6 bases). Germline CDR1 LGHDT, CDR2 YNNKEL (reference sequence). V was cut by 0 bases and J by 4 bases, with 12 bases left in between. The CDR3 is 15 amino acids. CDR3 nucleotide sequence: TGTGCCAGCAGCCAAGATTGGGGGGCAGGCTATGGCTACACCTTC. Translation gives CASSQDWGAGYGYTF.

In DNA, the CDR3 is TGCGCCAGCAGTTCCGGGACAGGGAGTAAAAATGAGCAGTTCTTC. Translating gives CASSSGTGSKNEQFF. This chain connects TRBV5-1 to TRBJ2-1, with TRBD1 identical over 9 bases. The germline V gene encodes CDR1 SGHRS and CDR2 YFSETQ. There are 15 residues in the CDR3. J lost 7 bases, V lost 5 bases, and 10 bases had no gene match.

V and J are TRBV20-1 and TRBJ2-5; no firm D call. Germline V gene lookup returns CDR1 DFQATT and CDR2 SNEGSKA (reference sequence). The V end was cut by 6 bases, the J end by 6 bases, with 11 bases between. The CDR3 length is 11 residues. The CDR3 DNA reads TGCAGTGCAAAGGACGGAAAGACCCAGTACTTC. This codes for CSAKDGKTQYF.